Presented here are 30 T cell receptor beta chains from one specimen sequenced in a study of T cells in Graves' hyperthyroidism and ophthalmopathy. RNA transcripts served as the template for amplifying TCR beta CDR3 regions. The HTBI set primed first-round TCR CDR3 RT-PCR. Via MiXCR, TCRdb re-called the multiplex PCR reads, giving one row per CDR3 protein. The table shows approximately 370,000 distinct CDR3 sequences, with approximately 17% occurring only once. Sequenced: blood. Every receptor here comes from a woman aged 30 to 39 with Graves' hyperthyroidism that later progressed to Graves' ophthalmopathy.

In this sample, this clonotype turned up a few times. The chain combines TRBV10-3 with TRBJ2-7, with D perhaps TRBD1 or TRBD2 (6 bases each). Looked up from germline, CDR1 is ENHRY and CDR2 is SYGVKD. The CDR3 runs 13 residues. Trimming pared 8 bases from V and 6 bases from J, leaving 17 bases between. CDR3 amino acids: CAIHGGQGIEQYF. The DNA for the CDR3 is TGTGCCATCCATGGAGGGCAGGGGATCGAGCAGTACTTC.

This clonotype was seen repeatedly, ten times or more. V is TRBV5-1 and J is TRBJ1-1, with TRBD1 as a possible D gene (5 bases). Germline V gene lookup returns CDR1 SGHRS and CDR2 YFSETQ. V shed 4 bases and J shed 0 bases, with 13 bases lying between them. This CDR3 has 15 residues. CDR3 bases: TGCGCCAGCAGCCCCCGAGGGGCTATGAACACTGAAGCTTTCTTT. The encoded protein is CASSPRGAMNTEAFF.

The rearrangement uses TRBV7-6 and TRBJ2-3; 10 nucleotides agree with TRBD2. Germline trimming cut 5 bases from V and 2 bases from J; bases unmatched to any gene: 7. The CDR3 length is 16 residues. The germline V gene has CDR1 SGHVS and CDR2 FNYEAQ. CDR3 region: CASSNRLAGDTDTQYF. The CDR3 coding sequence is TGTGCCAGCAGCAATAGGCTAGCGGGGGACACAGATACGCAGTATTTT.

This clonotype was detected many times. This chain links TRBV5-1 with TRBJ2-1; the match to TRBD2 covers 11 bases. V was clipped by 0 bases and J by 6 bases; unmatched bases: 2. Germline V gives CDR1 SGHRS, CDR2 YFSETQ. The CDR3 runs to 15 residues. CDR3 in amino acids: CASSLELAGGNEQFF. In nucleotides, the CDR3 is TGCGCCAGCAGCTTGGAGCTAGCGGGAGGCAATGAGCAGTTCTTC.

This clonotype was seen ten or more times. The V and J genes are TRBV10-3 and TRBJ2-1; D is uncertain. Germline CDR1 ENHRY, CDR2 SYGVKD. The CDR3 spans 14 residues. The V and J ends lost 0 bases and 9 bases respectively, with 12 bases between them. The chain's CDR3 is CAISESPWGSEQFF. CDR3 DNA: TGTGCCATCAGTGAGTCCCCCTGGGGTAGTGAGCAGTTCTTC.

The sample holds many counts of this clonotype. The gene calls are TRBV27 and TRBJ2-3; 12 bases are shared with TRBD2. This CDR3 is 17 amino acids long. The trim removed 5 bases at V and 7 bases at J, leaving 13 bases unmatched. The germline CDR1 and CDR2 sequences are MNHEY and SMNVEV (reference sequence). DNA of the CDR3: TGTGCCAGCAGTCCCCCGGGGCTAGCGGGAGGGATCCATACGCAGTATTTT. This sequence encodes CASSPPGLAGGIHTQYF.

This clonotype was observed many times. The chain couples TRBV11-2 to TRBJ2-3; D is perhaps TRBD2 (7 bases). The CDR3 runs 15 residues. The germline V and J ends were trimmed by 1 base and 4 bases, with 12 bases remaining between them. The germline gives CDR1 SGHAT, CDR2 FQNNGV. The CDR3 is CASSLVEGGSDTQYF. DNA of the CDR3: TGTGCCAGCAGCTTAGTGGAGGGGGGGTCAGATACGCAGTATTTT.

This clonotype came up many times. The rearrangement joins TRBV19 to TRBJ1-5; 10 nucleotides line up with TRBD1. CDR3 length: 14 residues. From germline, CDR1 is LNHDA and CDR2 SQIVND (reference sequence). With V trimmed by 10 bases and J by 4 bases, 7 bases remained unmatched. The CDR3 protein is CATRDRGNNQPQHF. The CDR3, as DNA: TGTGCCACCCGGGACAGGGGAAATAATCAGCCCCAGCATTTT.

This clonotype was seen many times. The CDR3 reads CASSLEAGRETQYF. DNA for the CDR3: TGCGCCAGCAGCTTGGAGGCAGGTCGAGAGACCCAGTACTTC. The rearrangement joins TRBV5-1 to TRBJ2-5; D remains ambiguous. Germline CDR1 and CDR2: SGHRS and YFSETQ. Trimming removed 0 bases from V and 4 bases from J, with 10 bases in between. The CDR3 totals 14 residues. Complete variable domain (other parts from reference TRBV5-1 and TRBJ2-5): KAGVTQTPRYLIKTRGQQVTLSCSPISGHRSVSWYQQTPGQGLQFLFEYFSETQRNKGNFPGRFSGRQFSNSRSEMNVSTLELGDSALYLCASSLEAGRETQYFGPGTRLLVL.

This clonotype has only a few counts. V is TRBV3-1 and J is TRBJ2-7; the D is unclear. Germline V lookup: CDR1 LGHDT, CDR2 YNNKEL (reference sequence). The V end was cut by 1 base, the J end by 4 bases, with 17 bases between. This CDR3 has 16 residues. The CDR3 DNA reads as TGTGCCAGCAGCCAAGGAACATCTCCCATCCATTACGAGCAGTACTTC. Protein sequence: CASSQGTSPIHYEQYF.

DNA of the CDR3: TGTGCCAGCAGCGCGGGACAGGGTACGAACGAGCAGTACTTC. It specifies CASSAGQGTNEQYF. The J gene is TRBJ2-7, the V gene TRBV5-6; 9 positions agree with TRBD1. The germline V gene has CDR1 SGHDT and CDR2 YYEEEE. V lost 4 bases, J lost 5 bases, and 7 bases stayed unmatched. The CDR3 length is 14 residues.

The sample holds many counts of this clonotype. This chain connects TRBV10-3 to TRBJ1-1, with D possibly matching TRBD1 (6 bases). There are 15 residues in the CDR3. Germline V gene data show CDR1 as ENHRY and CDR2 as SYGVKD. V was cut by 4 bases and J by 0 bases, with 12 bases left in between. The CDR3 loop is CAISVGTNMNTEAFF. For the CDR3, the DNA is TGTGCCATCAGTGTGGGGACAAATATGAACACTGAAGCTTTCTTT.

This clonotype was seen at least ten times. The rearrangement links TRBV20-1 to TRBJ1-4; no clear D. The CDR3 spans 13 residues. V was pared by 1 base and J by 8 bases, with 11 bases between. Germline CDR1 reads DFQATT; CDR2 reads SNEGSKA (reference sequence). The CDR3 region has the DNA TGCAGTGCTAGAGTGGGGTGGGTGGAAAAACTGTTTTTT. This encodes CSARVGWVEKLFF.

In its sample, this clonotype was seen many times. J is TRBJ2-2 and V is TRBV24-1; 10 nucleotides align to TRBD1. CDR1 and CDR2 (germline): KGHDR, SFDVKD. V lost 4 bases to trimming and J lost 4 bases; unmatched junction nucleotides: 5. The CDR3 is made up of 16 amino acids. CDR3 sequence: CATSDPGTGVTGELFF. CDR3 nucleotides: TGTGCCACCAGTGACCCAGGGACAGGGGTCACCGGGGAGCTGTTTTTT.

This clonotype has ten or more counts. This chain joins TRBV28 and TRBJ2-7; 9 bases agree with TRBD2. With 7 bases clipped from V and 6 bases from J, the junction kept 10 bases outside the gene matches. This CDR3 is 14 amino acids long. CDR1 and CDR2 (germline): MDHEN, SYDVKM. CDR3 bases: TGTGCCAGCACCCCTAGCGGGACTAGTTTCGAGCAGTACTTC. This translates into CASTPSGTSFEQYF.

There are many counts of this clonotype. A read error may account for a junction end that differs from germline. The V gene is TRBV6-5, the J gene TRBJ2-1; D remains ambiguous. Germline values: CDR1 MNHEY, CDR2 SVGAGI. The CDR3 is 13 residues long. In DNA form, the CDR3 reads TGTGCCACCAGTTACTCCCTGTACAATGAGCAGTTCTTC. Amino acid sequence: CATSYSLYNEQFF.

This clonotype was recorded many times. The V call is TRBV2, the J call TRBJ2-3; tentatively, D is TRBD2 (7 bases). Germline V gene data show CDR1 as SNHLY and CDR2 as FYNNEI. V lost 8 bases, J lost 4 bases, and 19 bases lay in between. This CDR3 comprises 15 residues. The DNA of the CDR3 is TGTGCCAGCGTGAAAGGGGGGGACCCACCAGATACGCAGTATTTT. Protein sequence: CASVKGGDPPDTQYF.

The chain has TRBV19 and TRBJ1-4; a weak D match, TRBD1 (6 bases). V shed 4 bases and J shed 8 bases, with 17 bases lying between them. The CDR3 has 15 residues. Germline CDR1 and CDR2: LNHDA and SQIVND (reference sequence). In DNA form, the CDR3 reads TGTGCCAGTAGTACGACAGGACCGATCGGCGAAAAACTGTTTTTT. Translation gives CASSTTGPIGEKLFF. The full variable domain, in which reference TRBV19 and TRBJ1-4 provide the parts outside the CDR3, is DGGITQSPKYLFRKEGQNVTLSCEQNLNHDAMYWYRQDPGQGLRLIYYSQIVNDFQKGDIAEGYSVSREKKESFPLTVTSAQKNPTAFYLCASSTTGPIGEKLFFGSGTQLSVL.

Comment on this clonotype: This may be a read error: a much more frequent sequence differs by one nucleotide. This chain connects TRBV11-2 to TRBJ1-2, with D possibly TRBD1 on 6 matching bases. The CDR3 is 13 residues long. The V end lost 1 base, the J end lost 7 bases, and 10 bases lay between the germline ends. Germline lookup yields CDR1 SGHAT and CDR2 FQNNGV. CDR3 DNA: TGTGCCAGCAGCTTAGGGACAGTCTGTGGCTACACCTTC. Translating it yields CASSLGTVCGYTF.

The V call is TRBV28, the J call TRBJ1-1; D not certain. The CDR3 loop spans 10 amino acids. The V end lost 7 bases, the J end lost 7 bases, and 7 bases lay between the germline ends. Germline loops: CDR1 MDHEN, CDR2 SYDVKM. The CDR3 protein is CASKRGEAFF. The CDR3 DNA follows: TGTGCCAGCAAAAGAGGTGAAGCTTTCTTT.

This clonotype was recorded at least ten times. The rearrangement links TRBV2 to TRBJ2-1; D is ambiguous. CDR1 and CDR2 (germline): SNHLY, FYNNEI. The CDR3 loop spans 14 amino acids. Trimming pared 8 bases from V and 4 bases from J, leaving 15 bases between. CDR3 in DNA: TGTGCCAGCGGTCCCGGTATGGGGTACAATGAGCAGTTCTTC. It codes for CASGPGMGYNEQFF.

The CDR3 loop reads CAYRDRAIRETQYF. CDR3 in DNA: TGTGCCTACCGGGACAGAGCCATTAGAGAGACCCAGTACTTC. The chain employs TRBV30 and TRBJ2-5; 7 nucleotides line up with TRBD1. J was trimmed by 4 bases and V by 7 bases; bases with no gene match: 12. Germline CDR1 reads GTSNPN; CDR2 reads SVGIG (reference sequence). CDR3 length: 14 amino acids.

The genes are TRBV20-1 and TRBJ2-1; D is possibly TRBD2 (5 bases). The CDR3 consists of 13 residues. V lost 6 bases and J 5 bases, leaving 14 bases between the germline ends. Germline loops: CDR1 DFQATT, CDR2 SNEGSKA (reference sequence). The CDR3 bases are TGCAGTGCCCTCGTGAGGGATCACAATGAGCAGTTCTTC. Translating it yields CSALVRDHNEQFF.

This clonotype has a handful of counts. J is TRBJ2-7 and V is TRBV30; perhaps TRBD2 as D (6 bases). This CDR3 is 12 amino acids long. V lost 5 bases and J lost 0, with 8 bases in between. Looked up from germline, CDR1 is GTSNPN and CDR2 is SVGIG (reference sequence). The CDR3 sequence: CAWSGDSYEQYF. The CDR3 DNA sequence: TGTGCCTGGTCGGGGGACTCCTACGAGCAGTACTTC.

This clonotype turned up a few times. The chain is built from TRBV3-1 and TRBJ2-7; 9 nucleotides match TRBD1. The germline V gene encodes CDR1 LGHDT and CDR2 YNNKEL (reference sequence). The CDR3 is 13 amino acids. V shed 6 bases and J 3 bases; nucleotides not matched to a gene: 3. The CDR3 spells CASRQGAGYEQYF. CDR3 coding DNA: TGTGCCAGCAGACAGGGGGCCGGCTACGAGCAGTACTTC.

Only a few counts were recorded for this clonotype. V usage is TRBV4-2 and J usage is TRBJ1-4; 11 bases are a match to TRBD1. Germline assignment: CDR1 LGHNA and CDR2 YNFKEQ. V lost 0 bases and J lost 1; bases outside the gene matches: 4. CDR3 size: 18 residues. CDR3 amino acids: CASSQDEGQGVTNEKLFF. CDR3 nucleotides: TGTGCCAGCAGCCAAGATGAGGGACAGGGGGTAACTAATGAAAAACTGTTTTTT.

V usage is TRBV12-3 or TRBV12-4 and J usage is TRBJ1-6; D may be TRBD1 (5 bases). The CDR3 is 14 residues long. V was trimmed by 9 bases and J by 0 bases, leaving 9 bases between them. Here the CDR3 reads CASRGSSYNSPLHF. The DNA for the CDR3 is TGTGCCAGTCGGGGGAGCTCCTATAATTCACCCCTCCACTTT.

In its sample, this clonotype was seen a few times. The J gene is TRBJ1-6, the V gene TRBV25-1, with TRBD1 matching over 10 bases. In germline, CDR1 is MGHDK, CDR2 SYGVNS. CDR3 length equals 16 residues. V shed 3 bases, J shed 6 bases, and the junction held 5 bases outside the gene matches. This chain's CDR3 is CASSESGQGSNSPLHF. CDR3 coding DNA: TGTGCCAGCAGTGAGTCGGGACAGGGGAGTAATTCACCCCTCCACTTT.

V usage is TRBV30 and J usage is TRBJ2-1; maybe TRBD2 (6 bases). The germline V gene encodes CDR1 GTSNPN and CDR2 SVGIG (reference sequence). With 4 bases removed from V and 8 bases from J, the gap between germline ends came to 15 bases. The CDR3 runs to 13 residues. CDR3 DNA sequence: TGTGCCTGGAATTACGGGAGTGGGTATGAGCAGTTCTTC. This sequence encodes CAWNYGSGYEQFF.

In this sample, this clonotype turned up many times. The chain is built from TRBV27 and TRBJ1-5; no definite D call. Trimming cost V 6 bases and J 1 base, with 13 bases left between them. The CDR3 consists of 15 residues. CDR1 and CDR2 (germline): MNHEY, SMNVEV (reference sequence). CDR3 region: CASRQTPDSNQPQHF. CDR3 coding DNA: TGTGCCAGCAGACAGACCCCGGACAGCAATCAGCCCCAGCATTTT.